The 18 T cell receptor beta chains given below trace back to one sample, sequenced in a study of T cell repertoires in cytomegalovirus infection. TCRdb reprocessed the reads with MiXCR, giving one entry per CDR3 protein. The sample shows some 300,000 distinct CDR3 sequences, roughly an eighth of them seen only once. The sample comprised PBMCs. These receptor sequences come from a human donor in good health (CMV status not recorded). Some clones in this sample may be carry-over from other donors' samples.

The CDR3 bases are TGTGCCAACTCCCAGGCTATCGGGATCTACAATGAGCAGTTCTTC. It encodes CANSQAIGIYNEQFF. V is TRBV28 and J is TRBJ2-1, with D maybe TRBD2 (5 bases). The germline gives CDR1 MDHEN, CDR2 SYDVKM. The length of the CDR3 is 15 residues. V lost 10 bases and J 3 bases, leaving 19 bases between the germline ends.

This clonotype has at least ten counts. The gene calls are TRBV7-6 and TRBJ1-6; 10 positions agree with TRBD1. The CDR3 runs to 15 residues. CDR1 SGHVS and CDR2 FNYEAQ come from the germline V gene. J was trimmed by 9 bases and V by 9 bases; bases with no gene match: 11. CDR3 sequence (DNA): TGTGCCAGTTCGCTCCGGGACAGGGGTATTTCACCCCTCCACTTT. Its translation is CASSLRDRGISPLHF.

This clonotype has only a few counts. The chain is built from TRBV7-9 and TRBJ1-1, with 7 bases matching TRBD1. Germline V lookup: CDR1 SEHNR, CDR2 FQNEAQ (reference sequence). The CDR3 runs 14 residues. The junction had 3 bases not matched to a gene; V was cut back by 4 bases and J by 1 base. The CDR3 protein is CASSSGQKNTEAFF. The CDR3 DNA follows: TGTGCCAGCAGCTCGGGACAGAAGAACACTGAAGCTTTCTTT.

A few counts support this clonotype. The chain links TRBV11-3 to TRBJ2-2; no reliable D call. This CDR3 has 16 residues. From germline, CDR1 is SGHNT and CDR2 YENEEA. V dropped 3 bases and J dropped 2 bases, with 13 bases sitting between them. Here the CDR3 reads CASSLNTVSNTGELFF. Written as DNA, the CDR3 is TGTGCCAGCAGCTTGAATACAGTATCCAACACCGGGGAGCTGTTTTTT.

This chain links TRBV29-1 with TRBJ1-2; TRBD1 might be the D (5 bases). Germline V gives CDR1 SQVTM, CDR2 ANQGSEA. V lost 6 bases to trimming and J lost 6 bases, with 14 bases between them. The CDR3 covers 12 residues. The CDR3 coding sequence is TGCAGCGTCGGCCCAGGGTTGGATGGCTACACCTTC. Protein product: CSVGPGLDGYTF.

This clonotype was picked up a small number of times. CDR3 nucleotide sequence: TGTGCCAGCAGCGAAAGCCCCAGCTCTAACTATGGCTACACCTTC. Translation gives CASSESPSSNYGYTF. The chain recombines TRBV9 with TRBJ1-2; D ambiguous. Germline CDR1 and CDR2: SGDLS and YYNGEE. Trimming shortened V by 3 bases and J by 0 bases, and 12 bases separated the two germline ends. The CDR3 totals 15 residues.

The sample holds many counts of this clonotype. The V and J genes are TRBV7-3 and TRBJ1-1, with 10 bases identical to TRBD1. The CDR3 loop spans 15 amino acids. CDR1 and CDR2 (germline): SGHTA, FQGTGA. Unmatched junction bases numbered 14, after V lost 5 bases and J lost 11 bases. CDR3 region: CASSPGPGQGSEAFF. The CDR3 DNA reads TGTGCCAGCAGCCCCGGTCCGGGACAGGGGTCGGAGGCTTTCTTT.

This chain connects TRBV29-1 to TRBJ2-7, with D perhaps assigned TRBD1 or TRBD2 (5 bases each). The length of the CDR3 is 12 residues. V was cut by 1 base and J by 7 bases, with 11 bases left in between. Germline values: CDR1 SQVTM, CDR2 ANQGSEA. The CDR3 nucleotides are TGCAGCGTTGAAGGGGTGGGGGAAGAGCAGTACTTC. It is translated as CSVEGVGEEQYF.

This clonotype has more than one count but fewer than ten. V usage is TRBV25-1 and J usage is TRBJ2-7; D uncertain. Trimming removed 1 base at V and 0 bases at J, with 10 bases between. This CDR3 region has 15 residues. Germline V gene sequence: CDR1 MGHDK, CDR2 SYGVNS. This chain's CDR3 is CASSEFGLSSYEQYF. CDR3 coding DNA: TGTGCCAGCAGTGAATTCGGCCTAAGCTCCTACGAGCAGTACTTC.

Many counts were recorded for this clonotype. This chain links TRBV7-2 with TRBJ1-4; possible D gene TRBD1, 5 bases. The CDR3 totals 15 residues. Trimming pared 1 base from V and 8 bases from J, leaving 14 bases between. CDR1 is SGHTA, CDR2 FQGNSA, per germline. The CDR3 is CASSLDSSRGEKLFF. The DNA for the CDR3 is TGTGCCAGCAGCTTAGATAGCAGCCGGGGGGAAAAACTGTTTTTT.

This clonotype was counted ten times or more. The CDR3 loop is CASSPGTLSGNTIYF. The CDR3 bases are TGTGCCAGCAGCCCCGGGACGCTCTCTGGAAACACCATATATTTT. The chain employs TRBV7-9 and TRBJ1-3; tentatively, D is TRBD1 (5 bases). V was pared by 5 bases and J by 0 bases, with 11 bases between. Germline V gene data show CDR1 as SEHNR and CDR2 as FQNEAQ (reference sequence). The CDR3 consists of 15 residues.

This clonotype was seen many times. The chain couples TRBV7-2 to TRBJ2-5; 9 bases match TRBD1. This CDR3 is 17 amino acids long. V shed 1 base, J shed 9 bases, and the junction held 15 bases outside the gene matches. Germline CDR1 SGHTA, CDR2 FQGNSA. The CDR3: CASSLGGATGGWGAQYF. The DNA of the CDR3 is TGTGCCAGCAGCTTAGGTGGCGCGACAGGGGGATGGGGGGCCCAGTACTTC.

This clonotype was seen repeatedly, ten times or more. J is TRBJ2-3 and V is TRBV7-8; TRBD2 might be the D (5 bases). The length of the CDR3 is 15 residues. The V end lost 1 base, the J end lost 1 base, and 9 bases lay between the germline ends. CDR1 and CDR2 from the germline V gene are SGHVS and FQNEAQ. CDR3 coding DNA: TGTGCCAGCAGCTTAGTTCTCGGGGGCACAGATACGCAGTATTTT. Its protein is CASSLVLGGTDTQYF. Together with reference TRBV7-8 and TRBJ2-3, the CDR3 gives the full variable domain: GAGVSQSPRYKVAKRGQDVALRCDPISGHVSLFWYQQALGQGPEFLTYFQNEAQLDKSGLPSDRFFAERPEGSVSTLKIQRTQQEDSAVYLCASSLVLGGTDTQYFGPGTRLTVL.

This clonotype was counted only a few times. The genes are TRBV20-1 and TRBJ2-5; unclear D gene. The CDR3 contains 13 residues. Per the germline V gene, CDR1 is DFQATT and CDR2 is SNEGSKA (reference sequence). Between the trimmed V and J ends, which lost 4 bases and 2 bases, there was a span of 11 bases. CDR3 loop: CSANPGSQETQYF. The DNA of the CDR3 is TGCAGTGCTAACCCAGGTTCACAAGAGACCCAGTACTTC.

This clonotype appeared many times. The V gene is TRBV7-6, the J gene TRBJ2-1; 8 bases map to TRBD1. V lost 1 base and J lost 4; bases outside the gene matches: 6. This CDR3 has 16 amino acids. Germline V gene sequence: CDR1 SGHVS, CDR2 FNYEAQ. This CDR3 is CASSLGAGGAYNEQFF. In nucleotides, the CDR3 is TGTGCCAGCAGCTTAGGGGCAGGGGGCGCGTACAATGAGCAGTTCTTC.

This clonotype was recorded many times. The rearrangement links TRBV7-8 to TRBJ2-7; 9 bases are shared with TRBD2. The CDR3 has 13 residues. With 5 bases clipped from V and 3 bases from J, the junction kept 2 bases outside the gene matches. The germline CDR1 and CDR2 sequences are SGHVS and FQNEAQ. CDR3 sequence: CASSRTSDYEQYF. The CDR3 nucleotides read TGTGCCAGCAGCCGGACTAGCGACTACGAGCAGTACTTC.

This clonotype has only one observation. The CDR3 region has the DNA TGTGCCAGCACCCCGCGGGGAAATGTAGCCAAAAACATTCAGTACTTC. This translates into CASTPRGNVAKNIQYF. V usage is TRBV11-2 and J usage is TRBJ2-4; maybe TRBD2 (6 bases). Trimming removed 7 bases from V and 0 bases from J, with 16 bases in between. Germline V lookup: CDR1 SGHAT, CDR2 FQNNGV. This CDR3 spans 16 amino acids.

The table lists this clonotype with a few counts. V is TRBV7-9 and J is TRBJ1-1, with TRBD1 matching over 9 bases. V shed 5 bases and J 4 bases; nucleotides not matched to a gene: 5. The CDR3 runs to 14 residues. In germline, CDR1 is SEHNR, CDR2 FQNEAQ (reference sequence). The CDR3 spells CASSGQGFATEAFF. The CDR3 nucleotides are TGTGCCAGCAGCGGACAGGGGTTCGCCACTGAAGCTTTCTTT.